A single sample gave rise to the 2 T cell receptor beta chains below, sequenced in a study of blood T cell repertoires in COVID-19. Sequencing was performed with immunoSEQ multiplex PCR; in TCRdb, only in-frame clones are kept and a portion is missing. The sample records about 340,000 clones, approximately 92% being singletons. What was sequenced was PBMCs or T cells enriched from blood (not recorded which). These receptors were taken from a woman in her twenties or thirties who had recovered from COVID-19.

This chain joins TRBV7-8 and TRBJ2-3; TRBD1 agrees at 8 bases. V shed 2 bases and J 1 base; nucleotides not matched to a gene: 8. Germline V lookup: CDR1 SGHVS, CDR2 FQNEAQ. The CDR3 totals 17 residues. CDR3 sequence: CASSLPSTGEGTDTQYF. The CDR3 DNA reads TGTGCCAGCAGCTTACCGTCGACAGGGGAAGGCACAGATACGCAGTATTTT.

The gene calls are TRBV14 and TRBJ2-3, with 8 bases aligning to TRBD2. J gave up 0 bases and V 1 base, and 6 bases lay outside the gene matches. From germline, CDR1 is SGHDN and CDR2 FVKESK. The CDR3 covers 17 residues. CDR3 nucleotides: TGTGCCAGCAGCCAAGTGGGTAGCGGGACTAGCACAGATACGCAGTATTTT. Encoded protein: CASSQVGSGTSTDTQYF.